This section outlines one T cell receptor (beta chain) sequence together with its context. The sample is drawn from a study of shared clonotypes between healthy human individuals. Study summary: Each donor had three CD4 naive, three CD4 memory, two CD8 naive and one CD8 memory plate.

Clones were sequenced by immunoSEQ multiplex PCR, and TCRdb holds only the in-frame ones, with some missing. The sample lists some 2,400,000 clones; more than 90% were seen once. The CDR3 contains 17 residues. Germline CDR1 SGHDT, CDR2 YYEEEE. V lost 2 bases and J lost 0; bases outside the gene matches: 9. Donors, without exception, were Caucasian adults residing in Nashville, Tennessee. The sequence was collected from a man aged 18 to 29 in good health. Sample: naive CD4+ T cells sorted from blood. The subset here: CD45RA+ positively selected. This chain links TRBV5-6 with TRBJ2-7; 9 positions match TRBD2. The CDR3 nucleotides are TGTGCCAGCAGCTTTAGAAGCGGGAGGTTGTCCTCCTACGAGCAGTACTTC. Encoded protein: CASSFRSGRLSSYEQYF.